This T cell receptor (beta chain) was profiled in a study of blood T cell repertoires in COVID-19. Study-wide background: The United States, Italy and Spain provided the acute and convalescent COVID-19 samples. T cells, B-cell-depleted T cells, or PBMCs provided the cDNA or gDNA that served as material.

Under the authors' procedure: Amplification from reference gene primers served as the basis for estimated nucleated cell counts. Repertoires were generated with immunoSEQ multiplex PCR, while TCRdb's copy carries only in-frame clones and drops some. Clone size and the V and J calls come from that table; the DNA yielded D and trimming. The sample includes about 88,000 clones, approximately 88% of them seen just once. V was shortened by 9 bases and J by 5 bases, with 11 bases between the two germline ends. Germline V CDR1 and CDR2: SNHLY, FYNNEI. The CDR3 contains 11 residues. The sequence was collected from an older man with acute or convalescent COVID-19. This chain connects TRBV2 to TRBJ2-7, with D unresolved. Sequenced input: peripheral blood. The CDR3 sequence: CASSIANEQYF. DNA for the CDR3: TGTGCCAGTTCTATAGCTAACGAGCAGTACTTC. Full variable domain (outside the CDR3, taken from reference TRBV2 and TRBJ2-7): EPEVTQTPSHQVTQMGQEVILRCVPISNHLYFYWYRQILGQKVEFLVSFYNNEISEKSEIFDDQFSVERPDGSNFTLKIRSTKLEDSAMYFCASSIANEQYFGPGTRLTVT.